The T cell receptor (beta chain) described here comes from a study of shared clonotypes between healthy human individuals. General observations from the study: The authors expected sequencing depth to affect clonotype sharing among donors.

Clones were sequenced by immunoSEQ multiplex PCR, and TCRdb holds only the in-frame ones, with some missing. The sample holds about 2.1 million clones, over 85% seen once. Trimming shortened V by 5 bases and J by 5 bases, and 15 bases separated the two germline ends. The CDR3 has 15 residues. From germline, CDR1 is LGHNA and CDR2 YSLEER. A note on this clone: Its antigen is not identified.

Cells designated naive CD8 were CD45RO-negative and were positively selected for CCR7, with terminally differentiated effector memory CD45RA+ cells excluded. Source material: naive CD8+ T cells from PBMCs. This sequence joins TRBV4-3 and TRBJ2-2; D is tentatively TRBD1 or TRBD2 (7 bases each). The clonotype comes from a man in his late teens or twenties in good health. Some clones in this sample may be carry-over from other donors' samples. The CDR3 here is CASSYWQGGTGELFF. The CDR3 nucleotides are TGCGCCAGCAGCTACTGGCAGGGGGGGACCGGGGAGCTGTTTTTT.